Below, one TCR beta chain is given with its context. This record comes from a study of blood T cell repertoires in COVID-19. Study in general: Sites in the United States, Italy and Spain provided acute and convalescent COVID-19 samples. Sources were T cells, B-cell-depleted T cells, or PBMCs; the material itself was cDNA or gDNA.

Seattle researchers signed up patients amid active infection and tracked them longitudinally. Germline V gene lookup returns CDR1 SEHNR and CDR2 FQNEAQ (reference sequence). The CDR3 consists of 14 residues. Losses at the gene ends were 7 bases for V and 4 bases for J; bases not matched to a gene: 6. The method was immunoSEQ multiplex PCR; TCRdb's version includes in-frame clones alone and lacks a portion of them. This table has about 220,000 clones, approximately 85% appearing once. The TCR was taken from a woman between 65 and 79 years old with COVID-19, enrolled during active disease. The V call is TRBV7-9, the J call TRBJ1-4; TRBD1 aligns across 7 bases. Sequencing was carried out using peripheral blood. The CDR3 region is CASNRQGVNEKLFF. CDR3 coding DNA: TGTGCCAGCAACAGACAGGGAGTTAATGAAAAACTGTTTTTT.